A selection of T cell receptor beta chains follows, all from one sample in a study of cytomegalovirus exposure and HLA in healthy donors. The data were produced by immunoSEQ multiplex PCR, yet TCRdb's version contains in-frame clones alone and is incomplete. The sample records approximately 74,000 clones, more than 80% being singletons. Sequencing was performed on PBMCs. The source of these receptors is a woman in her 30s in good health and CMV-seronegative. The CDR3 runs from the conserved cysteine through the conserved F or W. D genes are given only for firm matches. Clone size, where shown, is once, few, many, or a class for clones that have expanded.

TRBJ2-5,once,.,TRBV5-1,CASSVTGRAETQYF,TGCGCCAGCAGCGTGACAGGTCGGGCGGAGACCCAGTACTTC
TRBJ1-5,.,.,TRBV7-2,CASSYQGSNQPQHF,TGTGCCAGCAGCTACCAGGGTAGCAATCAGCCCCAGCATTTT
TRBJ1-1,few,.,TRBV7-9,CASSPNRVDTEAFF,TGTGCCAGCAGCCCAAACAGGGTGGACACTGAAGCTTTCTTT
TRBJ1-6,.,TRBD1,TRBV5-4,CASSLARGPRNSPLHF,TGTGCCAGCAGCTTGGCCAGGGGGCCTCGAAATTCACCCCTCCACTTT
TRBJ1-5,.,TRBD1,TRBV28,CASSLYSTGYNQPQHF,TGTGCCAGCAGTCTATATTCGACAGGGTACAATCAGCCCCAGCATTTT
TRBJ2-2,.,TRBD2,TRBV7-8,CASSLVGLAGGTGELFF,TGTGCCAGCAGCTTAGTGGGACTAGCGGGGGGAACCGGGGAGCTGTTTTTT
TRBJ1-1,.,TRBD1,TRBV2,CASSETGWRAFF,TGTGCCAGCAGTGAGACAGGGTGGCGAGCTTTCTTT
TRBJ2-3,.,TRBD2,TRBV4-1,CTSSHPLILAGGQVTQYF,TGCACCAGCAGCCACCCTCTTATTCTAGCGGGGGGGCAGGTTACGCAGTATTTT
TRBJ1-4,.,TRBD1,TRBV9,CASSPPGRGKAELFF,TGTGCCAGCAGCCCCCCCGGCAGGGGGAAAGCGGAACTGTTTTTT
TRBJ1-5,once,.,TRBV19,CASMRRGSNQPQHF,TGTGCCAGTATGAGGAGGGGAAGCAATCAGCCCCAGCATTTT
TRBJ1-2,.,.,TRBV10-1,CASSESAGAVGYGYTF,TGCGCCAGCAGTGAGTCAGCGGGGGCGGTTGGGTATGGCTACACCTTC
TRBJ2-3,.,.,TRBV9,CASSVMGARQDTQYF,TGTGCCAGCAGCGTAATGGGGGCGCGGCAAGATACGCAGTATTTT
TRBJ1-1,.,.,TRBV30,CAWKAGYRGTEAFF,TGTGCCTGGAAAGCAGGGTATAGAGGTACTGAAGCTTTCTTT
TRBJ1-2,.,.,TRBV19,CASSILRQTNYGYTF,TGTGCCAGTAGTATACTGAGACAAACTAACTATGGCTACACCTTC
TRBJ1-5,few,.,TRBV6-5,CASSITGTQPQHF,TGTGCCAGCAGCATAACAGGGACTCAGCCCCAGCATTTT
TRBJ2-1,.,.,TRBV11-3,CASSWEAGSSSEQFF,TGTGCCAGCAGCTGGGAGGCAGGGAGTTCCTCGGAGCAGTTCTTC
TRBJ1-1,.,.,TRBV28,CASSFQTWRTEAFF,TGTGCCAGCAGTTTCCAGACCTGGAGGACTGAAGCTTTCTTT
TRBJ2-2,once,TRBD1,TRBV5-4,CASSLQGSGTGELFF,TGTGCCAGCAGCTTACAGGGGTCTGGCACCGGGGAGCTGTTTTTT
TRBJ1-1,once,.,TRBV7-2,CASSLGAGGNTEAFF,TGTGCCAGCAGCTTAGGGGCCGGTGGGAACACTGAAGCTTTCTTT
TRBJ2-1,.,.,TRBV7-9,CTTGPRRGNEQFF,TGTACCACGGGTCCACGTCGGGGGAATGAGCAGTTCTTC
TRBJ2-7,.,.,TRBV5-8,CASSRQGVPHEQYF,TGTGCCAGCAGCCGCCAGGGCGTCCCCCACGAGCAGTACTTC
TRBJ2-7,.,.,TRBV5-5,CASSPRLSSYEQYF,TGTGCCAGCAGCCCCCGACTTAGCTCCTACGAGCAGTACTTC
TRBJ2-7,.,TRBD2,TRBV9,CASSPGGGTILVEQYF,TGTGCCAGCAGCCCCGGGGGAGGGACGATTTTGGTCGAGCAGTACTTC
TRBJ1-2,.,TRBD1,TRBV15,CATSRRQGDRGYTF,TGTGCCACCAGCCGCCGACAGGGGGATAGGGGCTACACCTTC
TRBJ2-6,.,.,TRBV27,CASSLAGSNGANVLTF,TGTGCCAGCAGTTTAGCGGGGAGTAACGGGGCCAACGTCCTGACTTTC
TRBJ1-5,.,.,TRBV6-1,CASSELGGQPQHF,TGTGCCAGCAGTGAATTAGGCGGTCAGCCCCAGCATTTT